One and the same sample provided the 10 T cell receptor beta chains below, sequenced in a study of patients and donors after allogeneic stem cell transplantation. Each CDR3 protein gets one entry after TCRdb re-called the RT-PCR reads with MiXCR. The data show about a million distinct CDR3 sequences, under 20% seen once. The material sequenced was blood, either unsorted or a sorted T cell fraction (not recorded which). These receptor sequences come from a human donor who was either an allogeneic HSCT recipient or a stem cell or donor lymphocyte infusion donor (not recorded which). It is not recorded whose cells these are; they may come from a transplant donor.

V usage is TRBV20-1 and J usage is TRBJ2-7; D is perhaps TRBD1 (5 bases). Germline CDR1 reads DFQATT; CDR2 reads SNEGSKA (reference sequence). There are 14 residues in the CDR3. Deletions cut 2 bases from V and 1 base from J, with 12 bases between. CDR3 in amino acids: CSARPDAGSYEQYF. CDR3 nucleotides: TGCAGTGCTAGACCCGATGCAGGGTCCTACGAGCAGTACTTC.

The V gene is TRBV4-3, the J gene TRBJ2-3, with a weak D call TRBD2 (6 bases). The germline V gene encodes CDR1 LGHNA and CDR2 YSLEER. V dropped 2 bases and J dropped 1 base, with 16 bases sitting between them. The CDR3 loop spans 17 amino acids. The CDR3 is CASSQFGGPRGTDTQYF. For the CDR3, the DNA is TGCGCCAGCAGCCAATTCGGGGGTCCCAGGGGCACAGATACGCAGTATTTT.

This clonotype showed up just a few times. The chain is built from TRBV6-2 or TRBV6-3 and TRBJ2-1; the match to TRBD2 covers 7 bases. The CDR3 runs to 17 residues. From germline, CDR1 is MNHEY and CDR2 SVGEGT. J was trimmed by 10 bases and V by 0 bases; bases with no gene match: 15. The CDR3 loop reads CASSYSTTGLPTGEQFF. Here the CDR3 DNA reads TGTGCCAGCAGTTACTCTACAACGGGACTACCGACTGGGGAGCAGTTCTTC.

This clonotype was counted once. The rearrangement links TRBV29-1 to TRBJ1-1, with D unresolved. V was cut by 4 bases and J by 5 bases, with 5 bases left in between. The CDR3 runs to 10 residues. Germline values: CDR1 SQVTM, CDR2 ANQGSEA. The CDR3 DNA sequence: TGCAGCGTTGGGTGGACTGAAGCTTTCTTT. It specifies CSVGWTEAFF.

The chain uses TRBV5-1 and TRBJ1-2; D possibly corresponds to TRBD1 (6 bases). CDR3 length: 14 amino acids. Germline lookup yields CDR1 SGHRS and CDR2 YFSETQ. V was pared by 0 bases and J by 4 bases, with 10 bases between. The CDR3 DNA sequence: TGCGCCAGCAGCTTGGCGGACAGCCTCTATGGCTACACCTTC. It encodes CASSLADSLYGYTF. Drawing the rest from reference TRBV5-1 and TRBJ1-2, the complete variable domain is KAGVTQTPRYLIKTRGQQVTLSCSPISGHRSVSWYQQTPGQGLQFLFEYFSETQRNKGNFPGRFSGRQFSNSRSEMNVSTLELGDSALYLCASSLADSLYGYTFGSGTRLTVV.

This chain joins TRBV7-8 and TRBJ1-2; D remains ambiguous. Trimming removed 2 bases from V and 10 bases from J, with 14 bases in between. The CDR3 sequence is 13 residues long. Germline V gene sequence: CDR1 SGHVS, CDR2 FQNEAQ. Here the CDR3 reads CASSLSPVEVYTF. As DNA, the CDR3 is TGTGCCAGCAGCTTATCCCCCGTGGAAGTCTACACCTTC.

This clonotype was found many times. The chain carries TRBV12-3 or TRBV12-4 and TRBJ2-2; perhaps TRBD1 as D (6 bases). The CDR3 sequence is 16 residues long. Trimming took 6 bases from V and 5 from J, leaving 19 bases between them. CDR3 DNA: TGTGCCAGCAGCATACACCTTCCGACAGGAACCGGGGAGCTGTTTTTT. Amino acid sequence: CASSIHLPTGTGELFF.

The chain links TRBV5-1 to TRBJ2-2, with D tentatively TRBD2 (5 bases). Germline lookup yields CDR1 SGHRS and CDR2 YFSETQ. V shed 3 bases and J shed 4 bases, with 19 bases lying between them. CDR3 length: 17 residues. DNA of the CDR3: TGCGCCAGCAGCTCTAAACGAAGCGGCACCATCACCGGGGAGCTGTTTTTT. It encodes CASSSKRSGTITGELFF.

The chain is built from TRBV12-1 and TRBJ2-1; TRBD2 reflects the table's D call only, with no check against the DNA. TRBV12-1 is described as a pseudogene. The CDR3 length is 17 residues. The CDR3 region is CASSPEREAYDRYEQFF. The CDR3 DNA reads TGTGCCAGCAGCCCTGAGCGGGAGGCCTACGATAGGTATGAGCAGTTCTTC.

This clonotype was picked up a small number of times. The chain is built from TRBV7-2 and TRBJ1-5; a possible D gene is TRBD1 (5 bases). This CDR3 is 14 amino acids long. The germline V and J ends were trimmed by 3 bases and 6 bases, with 12 bases remaining between them. Germline-derived CDR1 and CDR2 are SGHTA and FQGNSA. The chain's CDR3 is CASSLRGVRQPQHF. The CDR3, as DNA: TGTGCCAGCAGCTTGCGGGGGGTCCGTCAGCCCCAGCATTTT.